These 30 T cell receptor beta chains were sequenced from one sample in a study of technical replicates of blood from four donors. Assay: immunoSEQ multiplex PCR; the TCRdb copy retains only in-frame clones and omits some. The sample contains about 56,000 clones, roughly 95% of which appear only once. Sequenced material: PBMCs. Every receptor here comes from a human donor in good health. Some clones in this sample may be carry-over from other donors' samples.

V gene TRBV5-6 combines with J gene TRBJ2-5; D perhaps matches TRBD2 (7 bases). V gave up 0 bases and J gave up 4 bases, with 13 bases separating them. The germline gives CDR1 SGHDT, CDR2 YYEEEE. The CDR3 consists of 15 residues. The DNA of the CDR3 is TGTGCCAGCAGCTTGGTGGGAGGGGGGGCAGAGACCCAGTACTTC. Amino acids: CASSLVGGGAETQYF.

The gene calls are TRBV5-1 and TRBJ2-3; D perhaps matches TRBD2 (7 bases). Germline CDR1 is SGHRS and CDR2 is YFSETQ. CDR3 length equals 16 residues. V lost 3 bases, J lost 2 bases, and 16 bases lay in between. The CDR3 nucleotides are TGCGCCAGCAGCTGGTGGGGGGGGCGTTTCACAGATACGCAGTATTTT. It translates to CASSWWGGRFTDTQYF.

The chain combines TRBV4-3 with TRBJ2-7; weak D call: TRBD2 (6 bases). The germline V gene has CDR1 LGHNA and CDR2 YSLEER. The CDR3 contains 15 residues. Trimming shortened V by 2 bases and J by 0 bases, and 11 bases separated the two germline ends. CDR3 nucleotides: TGCGCCAGCAGCCAAATGCCGGGAGACTCCTACGAGCAGTACTTC. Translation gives CASSQMPGDSYEQYF.

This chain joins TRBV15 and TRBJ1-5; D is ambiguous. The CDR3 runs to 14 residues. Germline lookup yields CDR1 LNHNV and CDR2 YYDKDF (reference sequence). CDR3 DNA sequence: TGTGTCGAGCCCCGGGGAACTAGCAATCAGCCCCAGCATTTT. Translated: CVEPRGTSNQPQHF.

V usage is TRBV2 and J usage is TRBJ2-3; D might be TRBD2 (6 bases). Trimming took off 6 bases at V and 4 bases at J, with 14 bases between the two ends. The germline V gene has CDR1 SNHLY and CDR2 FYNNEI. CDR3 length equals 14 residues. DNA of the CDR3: TGTGCCAGCAGGGAGGGGTTATTAGCAGATACGCAGTATTTT. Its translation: CASREGLLADTQYF.

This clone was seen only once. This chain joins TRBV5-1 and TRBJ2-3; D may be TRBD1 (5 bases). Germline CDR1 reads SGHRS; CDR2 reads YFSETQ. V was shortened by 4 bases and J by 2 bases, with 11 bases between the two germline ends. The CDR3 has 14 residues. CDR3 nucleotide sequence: TGCGCCAGCAGCATCTCGGACACCACAGATACGCAGTATTTT. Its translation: CASSISDTTDTQYF. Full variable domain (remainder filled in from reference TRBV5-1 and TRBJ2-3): KAGVTQTPRYLIKTRGQQVTLSCSPISGHRSVSWYQQTPGQGLQFLFEYFSETQRNKGNFPGRFSGRQFSNSRSEMNVSTLELGDSALYLCASSISDTTDTQYFGPGTRLTVL.

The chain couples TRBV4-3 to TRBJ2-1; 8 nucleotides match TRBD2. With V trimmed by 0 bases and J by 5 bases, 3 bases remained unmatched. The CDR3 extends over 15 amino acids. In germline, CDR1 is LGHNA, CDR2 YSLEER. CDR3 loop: CASSQEGGRNNEQFF. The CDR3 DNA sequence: TGCGCCAGCAGCCAAGAAGGCGGGAGGAACAATGAGCAGTTCTTC.

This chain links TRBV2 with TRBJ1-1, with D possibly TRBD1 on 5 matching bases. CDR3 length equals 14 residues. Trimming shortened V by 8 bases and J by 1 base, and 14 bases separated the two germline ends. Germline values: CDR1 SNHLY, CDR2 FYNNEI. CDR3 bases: TGTGCCAGCGTCGGGGGACGGAAGAACACTGAAGCTTTCTTT. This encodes CASVGGRKNTEAFF.

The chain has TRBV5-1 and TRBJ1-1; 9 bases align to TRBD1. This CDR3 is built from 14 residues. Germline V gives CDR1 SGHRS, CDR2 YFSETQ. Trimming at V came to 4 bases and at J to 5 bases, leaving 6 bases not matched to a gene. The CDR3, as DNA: TGCGCCAGCAGCCTAGGACAGGGGAGAACTGAAGCTTTCTTT. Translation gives CASSLGQGRTEAFF. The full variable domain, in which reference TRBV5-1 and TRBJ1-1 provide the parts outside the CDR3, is KAGVTQTPRYLIKTRGQQVTLSCSPISGHRSVSWYQQTPGQGLQFLFEYFSETQRNKGNFPGRFSGRQFSNSRSEMNVSTLELGDSALYLCASSLGQGRTEAFFGQGTRLTVV.

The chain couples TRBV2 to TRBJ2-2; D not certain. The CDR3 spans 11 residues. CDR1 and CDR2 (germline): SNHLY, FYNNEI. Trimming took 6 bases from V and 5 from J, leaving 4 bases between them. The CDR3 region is CASSYTGELFF. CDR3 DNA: TGTGCCAGCAGCTATACCGGGGAGCTGTTTTTT. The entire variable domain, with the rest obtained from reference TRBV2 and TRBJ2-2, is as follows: EPEVTQTPSHQVTQMGQEVILRCVPISNHLYFYWYRQILGQKVEFLVSFYNNEISEKSEIFDDQFSVERPDGSNFTLKIRSTKLEDSAMYFCASSYTGELFFGEGSRLTVL.

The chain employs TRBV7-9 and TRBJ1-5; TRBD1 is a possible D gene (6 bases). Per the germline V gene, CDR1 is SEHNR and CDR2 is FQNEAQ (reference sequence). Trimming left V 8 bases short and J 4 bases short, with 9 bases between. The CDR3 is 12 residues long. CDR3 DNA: TGTGCCAGCGGGCAGGGGAATCAGCCCCAGCATTTT. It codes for CASGQGNQPQHF.

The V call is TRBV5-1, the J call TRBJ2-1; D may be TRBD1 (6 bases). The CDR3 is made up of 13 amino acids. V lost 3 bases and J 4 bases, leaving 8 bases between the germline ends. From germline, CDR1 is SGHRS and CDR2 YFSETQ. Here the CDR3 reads CASSWGTYNEQFF. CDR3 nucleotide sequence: TGCGCCAGCAGCTGGGGGACATACAATGAGCAGTTCTTC.

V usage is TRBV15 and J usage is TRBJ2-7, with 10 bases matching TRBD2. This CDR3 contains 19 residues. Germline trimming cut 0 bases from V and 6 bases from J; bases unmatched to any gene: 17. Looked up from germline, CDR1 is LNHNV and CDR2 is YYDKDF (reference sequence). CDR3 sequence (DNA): TGTGCCACCAGCAGAGATCATTCGTTGGCTAGCGGGAGTAGGAGCGAGCAGTACTTC. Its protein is CATSRDHSLASGSRSEQYF.

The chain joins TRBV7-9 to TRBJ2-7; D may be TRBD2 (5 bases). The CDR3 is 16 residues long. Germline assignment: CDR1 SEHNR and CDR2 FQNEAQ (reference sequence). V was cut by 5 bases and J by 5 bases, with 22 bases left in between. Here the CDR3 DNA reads TGTGCCAGCAGCGTAGGTGGGCAGGAGGTGCCCCACGAGCAGTACTTC. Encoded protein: CASSVGGQEVPHEQYF.

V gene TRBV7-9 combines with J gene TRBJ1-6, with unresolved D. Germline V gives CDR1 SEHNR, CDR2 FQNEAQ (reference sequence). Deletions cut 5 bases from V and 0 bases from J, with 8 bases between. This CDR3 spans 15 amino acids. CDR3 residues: CASSNKSSYNSPLHF. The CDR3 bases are TGTGCCAGCAGCAACAAAAGCTCCTATAATTCACCCCTCCACTTT.

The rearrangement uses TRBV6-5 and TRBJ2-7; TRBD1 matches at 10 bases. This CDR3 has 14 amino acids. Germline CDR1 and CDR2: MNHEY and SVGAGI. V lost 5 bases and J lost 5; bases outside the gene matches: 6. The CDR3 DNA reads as TGTGCCAGCAGTCTCCTGACAGGGGGCCACGAGCAGTACTTC. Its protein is CASSLLTGGHEQYF.

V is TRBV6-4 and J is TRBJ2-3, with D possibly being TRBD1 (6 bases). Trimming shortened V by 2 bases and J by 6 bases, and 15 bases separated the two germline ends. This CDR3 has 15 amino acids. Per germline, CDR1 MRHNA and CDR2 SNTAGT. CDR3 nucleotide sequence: TGTGCCAGCAGTGACACAAGCGGTGGACAGGATACGCAGTATTTT. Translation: CASSDTSGGQDTQYF.

The CDR3 region is CASSPVWQGDGLDTEAFF. Here the CDR3 DNA reads TGCGCCAGCAGCCCCGTCTGGCAGGGGGATGGGCTGGACACTGAAGCTTTCTTT. The chain recombines TRBV4-3 with TRBJ1-1; 7 bases align to TRBD1. The CDR3 totals 18 residues. CDR1 and CDR2 from the germline V gene are LGHNA and YSLEER. V lost 4 bases, J lost 3 bases, and 17 bases stayed unmatched.

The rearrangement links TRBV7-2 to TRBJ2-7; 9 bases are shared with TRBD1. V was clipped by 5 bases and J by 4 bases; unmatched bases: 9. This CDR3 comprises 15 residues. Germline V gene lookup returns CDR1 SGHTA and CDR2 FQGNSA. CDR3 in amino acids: CASSPQPGQGYEQYF. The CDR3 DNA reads TGTGCCAGCAGCCCCCAGCCGGGACAGGGTTACGAGCAGTACTTC.

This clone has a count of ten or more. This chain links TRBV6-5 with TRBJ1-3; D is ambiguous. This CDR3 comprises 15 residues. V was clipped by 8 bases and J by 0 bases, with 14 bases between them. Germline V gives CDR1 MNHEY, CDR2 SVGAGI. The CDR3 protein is CASSFGESSGNTIYF. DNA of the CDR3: TGTGCCAGCTCCTTTGGGGAGAGCTCTGGAAACACCATATATTTT.

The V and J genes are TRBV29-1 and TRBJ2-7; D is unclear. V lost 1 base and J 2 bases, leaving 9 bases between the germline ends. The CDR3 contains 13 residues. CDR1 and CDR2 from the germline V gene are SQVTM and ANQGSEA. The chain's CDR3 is CSVEAATPYEQYF. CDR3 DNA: TGCAGCGTTGAAGCCGCCACACCCTACGAGCAGTACTTC.

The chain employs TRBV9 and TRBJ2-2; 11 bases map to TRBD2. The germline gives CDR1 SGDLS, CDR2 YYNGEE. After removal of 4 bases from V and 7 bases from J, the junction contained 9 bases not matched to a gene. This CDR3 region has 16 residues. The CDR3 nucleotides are TGTGCCAGCAGCCCAAGACTAGCGGGACTTGGCGGGGAGCTGTTTTTT. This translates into CASSPRLAGLGGELFF.

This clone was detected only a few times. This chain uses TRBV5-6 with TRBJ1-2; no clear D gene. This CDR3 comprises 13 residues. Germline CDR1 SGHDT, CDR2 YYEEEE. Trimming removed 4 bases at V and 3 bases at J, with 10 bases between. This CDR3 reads CASSQTPHYGYTF. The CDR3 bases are TGTGCCAGCAGCCAGACACCACACTATGGCTACACCTTC.

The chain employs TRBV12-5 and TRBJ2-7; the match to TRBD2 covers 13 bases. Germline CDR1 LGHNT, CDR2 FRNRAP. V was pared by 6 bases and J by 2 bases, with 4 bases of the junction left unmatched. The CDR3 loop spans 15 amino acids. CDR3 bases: TGTGCTAGTGGGGAGGGACTAGCGGGGCCCTACGAGCAGTACTTC. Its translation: CASGEGLAGPYEQYF.

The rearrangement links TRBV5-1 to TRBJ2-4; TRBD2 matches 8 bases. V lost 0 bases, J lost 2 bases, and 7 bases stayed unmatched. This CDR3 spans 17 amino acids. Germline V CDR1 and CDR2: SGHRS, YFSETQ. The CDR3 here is CASSLAGGGLSKNIQYF. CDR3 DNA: TGCGCCAGCAGCTTGGCCGGCGGGGGGTTGTCCAAAAACATTCAGTACTTC.

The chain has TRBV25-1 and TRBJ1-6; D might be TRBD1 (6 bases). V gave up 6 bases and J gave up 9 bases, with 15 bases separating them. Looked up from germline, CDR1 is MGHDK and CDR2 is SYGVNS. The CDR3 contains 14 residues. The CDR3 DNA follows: TGTGCCAGCAGATCACAGGGTTTGGCTTCACCCCTCCACTTT. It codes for CASRSQGLASPLHF.

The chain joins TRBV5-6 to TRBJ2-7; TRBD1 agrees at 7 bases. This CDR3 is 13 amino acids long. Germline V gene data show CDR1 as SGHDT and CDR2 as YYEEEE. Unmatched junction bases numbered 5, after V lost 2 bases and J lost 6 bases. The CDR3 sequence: CASSFDRVGEQYF. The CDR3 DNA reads TGTGCCAGCAGCTTCGACAGGGTAGGCGAGCAGTACTTC.

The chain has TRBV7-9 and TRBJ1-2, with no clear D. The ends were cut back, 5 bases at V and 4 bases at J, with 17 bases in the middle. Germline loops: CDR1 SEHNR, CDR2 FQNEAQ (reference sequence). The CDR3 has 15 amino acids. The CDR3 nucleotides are TGTGCCAGCAGCCAGACGGGTCTTTCTACCTATGGCTACACCTTC. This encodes CASSQTGLSTYGYTF.

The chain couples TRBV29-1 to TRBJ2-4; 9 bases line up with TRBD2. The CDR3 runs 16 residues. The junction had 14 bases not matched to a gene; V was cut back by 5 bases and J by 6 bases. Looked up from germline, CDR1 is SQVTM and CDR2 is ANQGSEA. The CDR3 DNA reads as TGCAGCGTTCAGGAGGCTAGCGGGAATATCGGAAACATTCAGTACTTC. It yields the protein CSVQEASGNIGNIQYF. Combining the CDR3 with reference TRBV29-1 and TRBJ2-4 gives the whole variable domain SAVISQKPSRDICQRGTSLTIQCQVDSQVTMMFWYRQQPGQSLTLIATANQGSEATYESGFVIDKFPISRPNLTFSTLTVSNMSPEDSSIYLCSVQEASGNIGNIQYFGAGTRLSVL.

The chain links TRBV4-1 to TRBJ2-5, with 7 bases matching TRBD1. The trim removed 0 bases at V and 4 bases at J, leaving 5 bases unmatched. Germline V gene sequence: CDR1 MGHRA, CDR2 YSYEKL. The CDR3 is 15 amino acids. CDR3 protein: CASSQDGSGGETQYF. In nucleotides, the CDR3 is TGCGCCAGCAGCCAAGATGGTTCAGGGGGAGAGACCCAGTACTTC.